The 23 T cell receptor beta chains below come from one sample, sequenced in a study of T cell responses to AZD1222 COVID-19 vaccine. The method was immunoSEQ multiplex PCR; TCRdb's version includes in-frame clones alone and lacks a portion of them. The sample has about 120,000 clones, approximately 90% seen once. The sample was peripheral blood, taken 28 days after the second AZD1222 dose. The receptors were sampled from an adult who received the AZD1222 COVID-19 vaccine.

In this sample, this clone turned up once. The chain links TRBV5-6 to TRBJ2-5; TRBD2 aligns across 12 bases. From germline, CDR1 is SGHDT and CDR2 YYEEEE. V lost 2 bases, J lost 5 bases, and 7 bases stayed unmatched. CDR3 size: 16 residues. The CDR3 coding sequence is TGTGCCAGCAGCTTTCTACTAGCGGGGGGCCAGGAGACCCAGTACTTC. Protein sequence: CASSFLLAGGQETQYF. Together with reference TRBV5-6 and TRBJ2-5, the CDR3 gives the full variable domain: DAGVTQSPTHLIKTRGQQVTLRCSPKSGHDTVSWYQQALGQGPQFIFQYYEEEERQRGNFPDRFSGHQFPNYSSELNVNALLLGDSALYLCASSFLLAGGQETQYFGPGTRLLVL.

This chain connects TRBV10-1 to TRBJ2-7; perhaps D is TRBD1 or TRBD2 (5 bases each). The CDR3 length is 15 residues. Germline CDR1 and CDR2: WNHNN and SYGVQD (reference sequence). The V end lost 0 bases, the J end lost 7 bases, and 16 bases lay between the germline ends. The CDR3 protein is CASSESEESWGEQYF. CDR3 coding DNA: TGCGCCAGCAGTGAGTCCGAAGAGTCCTGGGGGGAGCAGTACTTC.

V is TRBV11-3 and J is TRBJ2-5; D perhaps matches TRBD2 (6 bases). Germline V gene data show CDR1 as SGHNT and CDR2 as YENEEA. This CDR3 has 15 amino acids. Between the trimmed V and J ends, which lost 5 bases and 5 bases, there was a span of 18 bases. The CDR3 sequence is CASSQGGRPGETQYF. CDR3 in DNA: TGTGCCAGCAGCCAAGGTGGGAGGCCGGGGGAGACCCAGTACTTC.

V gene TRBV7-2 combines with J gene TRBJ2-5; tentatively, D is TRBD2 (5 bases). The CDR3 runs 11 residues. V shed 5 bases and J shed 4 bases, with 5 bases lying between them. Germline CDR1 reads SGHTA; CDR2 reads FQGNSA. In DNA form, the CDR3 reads TGTGCCAGCAGCACTAGAGAGACCCAGTACTTC. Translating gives CASSTRETQYF.

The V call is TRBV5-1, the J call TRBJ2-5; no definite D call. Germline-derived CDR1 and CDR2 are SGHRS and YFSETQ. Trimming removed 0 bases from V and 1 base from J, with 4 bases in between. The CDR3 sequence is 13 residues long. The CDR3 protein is CASSLEGQETQYF. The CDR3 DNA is TGCGCCAGCAGCTTGGAGGGCCAAGAGACCCAGTACTTC.

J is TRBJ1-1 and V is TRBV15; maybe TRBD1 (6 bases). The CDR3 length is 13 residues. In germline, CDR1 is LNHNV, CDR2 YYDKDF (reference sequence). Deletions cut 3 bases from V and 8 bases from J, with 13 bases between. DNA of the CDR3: TGTGCCACCAGCAGGACAGGACCCGAAGAAGCTTTCTTT. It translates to CATSRTGPEEAFF.

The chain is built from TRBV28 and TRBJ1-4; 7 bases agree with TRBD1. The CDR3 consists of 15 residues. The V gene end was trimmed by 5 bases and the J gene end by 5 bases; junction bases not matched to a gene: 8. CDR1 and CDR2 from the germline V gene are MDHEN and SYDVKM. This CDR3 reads CASSTRDSPNEKLFF. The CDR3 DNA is TGTGCCAGCAGTACTCGGGACAGCCCAAATGAAAAACTGTTTTTT.

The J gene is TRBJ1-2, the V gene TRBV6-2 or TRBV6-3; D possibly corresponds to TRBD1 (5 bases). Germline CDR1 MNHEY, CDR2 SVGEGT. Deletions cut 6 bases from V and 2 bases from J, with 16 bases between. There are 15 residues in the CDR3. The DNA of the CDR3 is TGTGCCAGCAGCCCCGCCGGGGGGGGAAACTATGGCTACACCTTC. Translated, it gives CASSPAGGGNYGYTF.

In DNA, the CDR3 is TGTGCCAGCAGTGAAGGACAGGGGATTCAGCCCCAGCATTTT. The encoded protein is CASSEGQGIQPQHF. This chain uses TRBV2 with TRBJ1-5, with TRBD1 matching over 8 bases. Germline V CDR1 and CDR2: SNHLY, FYNNEI. V shed 1 base, J shed 6 bases, and the junction held 2 bases outside the gene matches. The CDR3 loop spans 14 amino acids.

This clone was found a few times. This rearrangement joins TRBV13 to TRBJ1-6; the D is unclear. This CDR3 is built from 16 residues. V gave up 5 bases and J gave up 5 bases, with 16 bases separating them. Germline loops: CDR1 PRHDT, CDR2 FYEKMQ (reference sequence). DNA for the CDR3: TGTGCCAGCAGCCCCCTCGACGTGGGAAATAATTCACCCCTCCACTTT. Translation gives CASSPLDVGNNSPLHF.

The CDR3 loop is CASSRGLGVYEQYF. CDR3 DNA sequence: TGTGCCAGCAGCCGAGGGCTAGGGGTCTACGAGCAGTACTTC. This chain connects TRBV7-8 to TRBJ2-7, with D perhaps matching TRBD1 or TRBD2 (5 bases each). This CDR3 spans 14 amino acids. Per the germline V gene, CDR1 is SGHVS and CDR2 is FQNEAQ. The V end was cut by 5 bases, the J end by 3 bases, with 14 bases between.

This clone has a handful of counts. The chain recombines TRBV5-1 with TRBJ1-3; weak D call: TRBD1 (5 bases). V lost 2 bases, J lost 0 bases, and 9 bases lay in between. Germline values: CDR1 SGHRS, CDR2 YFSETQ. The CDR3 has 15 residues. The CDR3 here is CASSFRGLSGNTIYF. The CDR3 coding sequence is TGCGCCAGCAGCTTCCGGGGCCTCTCTGGAAACACCATATATTTT.

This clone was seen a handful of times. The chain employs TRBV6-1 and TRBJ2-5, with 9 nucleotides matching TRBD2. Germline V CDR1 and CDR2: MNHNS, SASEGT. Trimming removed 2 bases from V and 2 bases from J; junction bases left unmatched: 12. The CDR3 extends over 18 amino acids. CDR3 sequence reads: CASSERPSGEWDQETQYF. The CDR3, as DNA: TGTGCCAGCAGTGAAAGGCCTAGCGGGGAATGGGATCAAGAGACCCAGTACTTC.

The DNA for the CDR3 is TGTGCCAGCAGCTTAGGGGCGGGTGTCGTCCAGCCCCAGCATTTT. Its protein is CASSLGAGVVQPQHF. V gene TRBV7-2 combines with J gene TRBJ1-5, with D hard to call. The germline gives CDR1 SGHTA, CDR2 FQGNSA. The CDR3 sequence is 15 residues long. V lost 1 base and J 7 bases, leaving 14 bases between the germline ends.

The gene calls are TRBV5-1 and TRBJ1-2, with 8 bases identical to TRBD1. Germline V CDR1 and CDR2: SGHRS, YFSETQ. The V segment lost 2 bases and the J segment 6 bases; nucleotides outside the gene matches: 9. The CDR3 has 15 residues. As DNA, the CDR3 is TGCGCCAGCAGCTTTTCACCGGGACAGGTCGATGGCTACACCTTC. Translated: CASSFSPGQVDGYTF.

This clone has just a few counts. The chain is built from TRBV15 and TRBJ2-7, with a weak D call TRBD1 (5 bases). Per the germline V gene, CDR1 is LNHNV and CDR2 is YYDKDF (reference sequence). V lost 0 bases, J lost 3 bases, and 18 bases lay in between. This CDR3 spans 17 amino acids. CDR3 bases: TGTGCCACCAGCAGAGATTCCCGAGAAGGGGCAGGCTACGAGCAGTACTTC. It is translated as CATSRDSREGAGYEQYF.

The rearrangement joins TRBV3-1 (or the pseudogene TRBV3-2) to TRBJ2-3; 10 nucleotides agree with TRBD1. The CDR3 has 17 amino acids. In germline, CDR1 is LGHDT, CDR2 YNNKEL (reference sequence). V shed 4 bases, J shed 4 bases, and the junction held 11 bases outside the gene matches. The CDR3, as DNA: TGTGCCAGCAGCCCGACCACCGGGACAGGGGCCGCAGATACGCAGTATTTT. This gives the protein CASSPTTGTGAADTQYF.

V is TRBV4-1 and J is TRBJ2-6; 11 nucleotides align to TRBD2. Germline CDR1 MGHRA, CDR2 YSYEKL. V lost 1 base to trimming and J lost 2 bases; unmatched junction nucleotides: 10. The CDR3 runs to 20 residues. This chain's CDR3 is CASSQGSGGASGAGANVLTF. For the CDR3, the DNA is TGCGCCAGCAGCCAAGGTAGCGGGGGGGCATCAGGGGCTGGGGCCAACGTCCTGACTTTC.

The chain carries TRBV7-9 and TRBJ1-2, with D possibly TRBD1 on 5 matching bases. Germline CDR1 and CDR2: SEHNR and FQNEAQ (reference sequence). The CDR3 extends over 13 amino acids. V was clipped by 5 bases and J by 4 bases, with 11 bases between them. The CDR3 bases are TGTGCCAGCAGCCCCGGGGGTGCCTATGGCTACACCTTC. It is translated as CASSPGGAYGYTF.

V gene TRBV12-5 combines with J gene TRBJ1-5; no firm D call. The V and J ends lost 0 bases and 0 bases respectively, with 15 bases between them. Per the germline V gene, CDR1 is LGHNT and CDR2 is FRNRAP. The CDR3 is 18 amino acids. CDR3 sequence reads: CASGLVPDGEFSNQPQHF. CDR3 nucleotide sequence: TGTGCTAGTGGTTTGGTACCGGACGGGGAATTTAGCAATCAGCCCCAGCATTTT.

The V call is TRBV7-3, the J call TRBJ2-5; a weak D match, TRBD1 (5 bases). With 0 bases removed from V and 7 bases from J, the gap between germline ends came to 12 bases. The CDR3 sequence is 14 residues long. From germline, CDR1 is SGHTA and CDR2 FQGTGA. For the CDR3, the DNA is TGTGCCAGCAGCTTAACAGGGGATTTTGGGACCCAGTACTTC. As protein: CASSLTGDFGTQYF.

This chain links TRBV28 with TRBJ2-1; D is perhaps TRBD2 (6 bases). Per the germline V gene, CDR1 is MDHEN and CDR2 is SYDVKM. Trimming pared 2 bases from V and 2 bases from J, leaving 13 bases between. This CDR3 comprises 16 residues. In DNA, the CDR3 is TGTGCCAGCAGTTTAAGAGGGGAGGTAACCTACAATGAGCAGTTCTTC. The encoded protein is CASSLRGEVTYNEQFF. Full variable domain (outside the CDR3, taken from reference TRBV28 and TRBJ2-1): DVKVTQSSRYLVKRTGEKVFLECVQDMDHENMFWYRQDPGLGLRLIYFSYDVKMKEKGDIPEGYSVSREKKERFSLILESASTNQTSMYLCASSLRGEVTYNEQFFGPGTRLTVL.

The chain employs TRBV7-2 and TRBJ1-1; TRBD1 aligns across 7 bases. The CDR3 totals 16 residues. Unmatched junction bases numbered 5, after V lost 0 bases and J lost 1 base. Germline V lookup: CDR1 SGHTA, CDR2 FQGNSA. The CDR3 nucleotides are TGTGCCAGCAGCTTAGCAACAGGGGCAGGGAACACTGAAGCTTTCTTT. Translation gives CASSLATGAGNTEAFF.